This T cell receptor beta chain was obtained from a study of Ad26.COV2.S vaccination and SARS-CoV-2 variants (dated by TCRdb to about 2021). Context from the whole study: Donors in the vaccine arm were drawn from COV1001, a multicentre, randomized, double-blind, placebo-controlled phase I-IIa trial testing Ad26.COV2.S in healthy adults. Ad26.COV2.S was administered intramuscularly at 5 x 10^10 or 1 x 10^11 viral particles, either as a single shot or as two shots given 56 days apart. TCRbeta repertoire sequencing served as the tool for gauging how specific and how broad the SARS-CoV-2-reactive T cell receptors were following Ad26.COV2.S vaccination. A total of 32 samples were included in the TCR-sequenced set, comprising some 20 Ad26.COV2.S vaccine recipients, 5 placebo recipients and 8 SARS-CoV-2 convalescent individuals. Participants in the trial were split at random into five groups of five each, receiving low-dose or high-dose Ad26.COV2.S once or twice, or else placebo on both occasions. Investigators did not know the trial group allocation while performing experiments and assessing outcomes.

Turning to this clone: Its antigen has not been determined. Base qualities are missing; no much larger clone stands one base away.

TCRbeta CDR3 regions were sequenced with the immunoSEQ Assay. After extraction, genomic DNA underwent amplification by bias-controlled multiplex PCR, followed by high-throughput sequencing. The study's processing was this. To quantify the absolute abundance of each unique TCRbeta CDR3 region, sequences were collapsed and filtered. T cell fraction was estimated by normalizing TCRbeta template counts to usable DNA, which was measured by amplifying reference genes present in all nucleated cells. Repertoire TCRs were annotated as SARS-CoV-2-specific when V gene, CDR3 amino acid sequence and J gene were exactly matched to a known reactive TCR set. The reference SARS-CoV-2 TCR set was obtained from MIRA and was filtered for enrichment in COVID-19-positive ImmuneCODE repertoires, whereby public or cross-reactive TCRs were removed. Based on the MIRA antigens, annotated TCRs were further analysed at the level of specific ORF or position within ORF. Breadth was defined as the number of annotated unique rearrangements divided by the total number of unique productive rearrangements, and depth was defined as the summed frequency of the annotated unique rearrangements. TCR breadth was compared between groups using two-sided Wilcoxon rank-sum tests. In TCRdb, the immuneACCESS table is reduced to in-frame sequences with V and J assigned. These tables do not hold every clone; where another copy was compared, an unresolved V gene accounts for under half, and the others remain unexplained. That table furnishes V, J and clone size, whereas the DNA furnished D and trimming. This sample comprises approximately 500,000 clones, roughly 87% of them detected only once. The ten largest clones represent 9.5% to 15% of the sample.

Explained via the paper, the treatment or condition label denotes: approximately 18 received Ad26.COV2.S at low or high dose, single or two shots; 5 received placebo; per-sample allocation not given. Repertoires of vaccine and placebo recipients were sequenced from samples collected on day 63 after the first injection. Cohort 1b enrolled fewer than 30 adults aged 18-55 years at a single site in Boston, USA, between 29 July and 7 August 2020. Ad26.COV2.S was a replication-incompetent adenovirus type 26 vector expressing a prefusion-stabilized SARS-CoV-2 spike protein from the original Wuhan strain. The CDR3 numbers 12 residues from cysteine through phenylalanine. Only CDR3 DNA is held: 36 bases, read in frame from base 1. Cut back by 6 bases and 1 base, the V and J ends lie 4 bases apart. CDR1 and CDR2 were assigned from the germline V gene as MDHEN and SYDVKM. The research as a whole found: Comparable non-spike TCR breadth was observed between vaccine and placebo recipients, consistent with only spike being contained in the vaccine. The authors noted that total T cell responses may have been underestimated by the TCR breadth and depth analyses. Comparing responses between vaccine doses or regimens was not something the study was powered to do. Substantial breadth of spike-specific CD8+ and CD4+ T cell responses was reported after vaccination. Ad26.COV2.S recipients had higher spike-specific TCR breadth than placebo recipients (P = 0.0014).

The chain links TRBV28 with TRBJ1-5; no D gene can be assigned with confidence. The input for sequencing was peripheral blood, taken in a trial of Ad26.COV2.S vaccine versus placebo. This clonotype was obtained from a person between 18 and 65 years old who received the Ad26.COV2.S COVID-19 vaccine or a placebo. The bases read TGTGCCAGCAGGGGGAGCAATCAGCCCCAGCATTTT. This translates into CASRGSNQPQHF.